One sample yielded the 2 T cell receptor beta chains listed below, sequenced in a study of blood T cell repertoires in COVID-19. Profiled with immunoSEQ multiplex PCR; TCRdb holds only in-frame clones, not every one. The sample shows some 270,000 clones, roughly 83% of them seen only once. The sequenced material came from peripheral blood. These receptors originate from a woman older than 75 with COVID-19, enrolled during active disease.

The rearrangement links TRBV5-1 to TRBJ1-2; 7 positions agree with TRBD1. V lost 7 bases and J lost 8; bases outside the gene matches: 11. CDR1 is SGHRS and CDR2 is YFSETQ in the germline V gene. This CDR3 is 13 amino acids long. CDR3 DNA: TGCGCCAGCGGGAACCCAGGGGGGTCCGGCTACACCTTC. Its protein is CASGNPGGSGYTF.

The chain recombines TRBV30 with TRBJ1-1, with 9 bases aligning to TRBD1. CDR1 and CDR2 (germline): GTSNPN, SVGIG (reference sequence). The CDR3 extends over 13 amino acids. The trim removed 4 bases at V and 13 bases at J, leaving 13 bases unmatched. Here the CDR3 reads CAWTPGQGSLGFF. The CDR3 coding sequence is TGTGCCTGGACTCCGGGACAGGGATCTTTAGGTTTCTTT.